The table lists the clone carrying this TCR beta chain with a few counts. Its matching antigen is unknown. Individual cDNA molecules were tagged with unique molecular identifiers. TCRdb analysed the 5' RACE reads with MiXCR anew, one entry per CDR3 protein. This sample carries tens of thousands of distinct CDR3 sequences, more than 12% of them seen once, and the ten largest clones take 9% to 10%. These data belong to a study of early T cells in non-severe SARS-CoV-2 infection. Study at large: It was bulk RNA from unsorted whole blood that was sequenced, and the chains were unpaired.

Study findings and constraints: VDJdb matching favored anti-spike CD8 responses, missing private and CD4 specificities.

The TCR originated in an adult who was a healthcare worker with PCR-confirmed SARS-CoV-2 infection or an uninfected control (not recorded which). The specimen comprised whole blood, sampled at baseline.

The CDR3 loop reads CASSHPGQTYEQYF. For the CDR3, the DNA is TGTGCCAGCAGCCACCCGGGACAGACCTACGAGCAGTACTTC. This chain connects TRBV7-6 to TRBJ2-7; 7 bases line up with TRBD1. The germline V gene has CDR1 SGHVS and CDR2 FNYEAQ. With 5 bases clipped from V and 2 bases from J, the junction kept 6 bases outside the gene matches. The CDR3 is made up of 14 amino acids.